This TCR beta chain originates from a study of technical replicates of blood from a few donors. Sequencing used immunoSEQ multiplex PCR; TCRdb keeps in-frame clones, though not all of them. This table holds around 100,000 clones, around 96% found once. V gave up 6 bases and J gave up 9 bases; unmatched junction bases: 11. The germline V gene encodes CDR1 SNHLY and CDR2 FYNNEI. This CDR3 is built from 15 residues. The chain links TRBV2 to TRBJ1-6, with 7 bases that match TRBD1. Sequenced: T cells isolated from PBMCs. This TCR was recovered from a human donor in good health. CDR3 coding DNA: TGTGCCAGCAGGAGGGGACAGCATATAAGTTCACCCCTCCACTTT. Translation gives CASRRGQHISSPLHF.